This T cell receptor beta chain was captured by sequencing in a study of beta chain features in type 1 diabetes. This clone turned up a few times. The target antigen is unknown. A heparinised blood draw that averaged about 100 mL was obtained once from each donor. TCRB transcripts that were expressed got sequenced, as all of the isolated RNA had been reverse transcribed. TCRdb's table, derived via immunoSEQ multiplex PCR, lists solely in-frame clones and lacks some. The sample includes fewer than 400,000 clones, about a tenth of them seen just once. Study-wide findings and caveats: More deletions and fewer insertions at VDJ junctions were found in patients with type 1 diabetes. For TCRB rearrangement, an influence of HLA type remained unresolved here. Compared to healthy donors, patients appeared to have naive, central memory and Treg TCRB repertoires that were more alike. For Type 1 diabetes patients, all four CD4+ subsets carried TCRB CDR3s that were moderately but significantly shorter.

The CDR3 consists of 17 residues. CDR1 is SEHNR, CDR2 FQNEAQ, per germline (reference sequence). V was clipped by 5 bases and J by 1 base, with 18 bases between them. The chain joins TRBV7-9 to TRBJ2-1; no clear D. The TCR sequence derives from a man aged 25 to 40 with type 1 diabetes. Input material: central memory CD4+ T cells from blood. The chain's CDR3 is CASSPKTIANSYNEQFF. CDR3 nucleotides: TGTGCCAGCAGCCCAAAAACGATTGCTAATTCCTACAATGAGCAGTTCTTC.